The sequence of this TCR beta chain was determined in a study of long-term antiretroviral therapy in people with HIV (dated by TCRdb to between 2021 and 2024). About the study as a whole: The earliest samples were collected roughly a decade before the 2015 WHO recommendation for immediate ART, at a time when ART was usually postponed until CD4 counts fell. A retrospective serial study tested whether ART initiation and durable HIV suppression were associated with changes in peripheral blood TRB repertoire composition and diversity. The cohort contributed over 150 cryopreserved PBMC samples from 30 adults with confirmed HIV infection, collected serially over a mean of approximately six years (range 1-12). Among the roughly 30 participants with HIV, eleven to twelve were female. Test extractions of a monoclonal T-cell line alongside 30 or so polyclonal samples showed no cross-contamination during QIAcube processing. General conclusions and limits of the study: CDR3 length ranges in HIV repertoires were narrower than in controls, and network structure suggested an antigen-experienced repertoire with only a slight naive shift after ART. Inferences about post-ART repertoire changes are limited because no data were available on ART adherence, viral resistance or therapy changes. Limited PBMC availability meant only the TCR beta chain was sequenced, without alpha chain pairing. Because pre-ART samples had limited cell numbers, unsorted PBMC were profiled rather than sorted CD4+ and CD8+ T cells. The samples were dated from the mid-2000s to the late 2010s, and the ART regimens that were used may be less effective than current ART regimens. A significant increase in TRB diversity was found to be associated with ART initiation, although TRB diversity was observed to remain significantly below that of transplant donor controls even after long-term ART. At every time point, the repertoire was dominated by expanded TRB clones first identified before ART initiation, although this dominance fluctuated and, in many PLHIV, declined after ART.

This clone was seen a single time. It lacks a known antigen. No clone much larger than this one lies a single base away; base qualities are absent. Sequencing of the TRB variable region was done with the immunoSEQ hsTCRB v3.0 assay at survey level resolution. The targeted TRB sequencing depth was roughly 40,000-55,000 T-cell genomes per sample. TRB libraries were pooled and sequenced on an Illumina MiSeq using a v3 150-cycle kit. As for how the authors treated the data: Repertoire analysis was run in R within a reproducible Nextflow workflow that covered QC, data transformation and analysis. LymphoSeq2, an R package for exploring AIRR-Seq data, was used to implement custom analyses. A handful of samples yielding fewer than 5000 total TRB sequences were excluded, leaving 150 to 200 analyzed HIV repertoires. Among the 180 to 200 retained HIV repertoires, about 57 were collected before ART initiation and approximately 130 were collected after ART initiation. Each repertoire was downsampled to 5000 TRB nucleotide sequences, and summary statistics were averaged across 100 downsampling iterations. Only TRB sequences with CDR3 regions of at least seven amino acids were retained for analysis. Two measures captured diversity: a Shannon entropy-derived clonality score and the Gini coefficient. Repertoire networks linked the top 5000 CDR3 amino acid sequences whenever two sequences differed by an edit distance of one. For TRB CDR3 amino acid sequences, antigen specificity groups and MHC restriction were predicted with GLIPH2. To flag known CMV, EBV, HIV or tissue antigen associations, CDR3 amino acid sequences were matched against VDJdb and McPAS-TCR. Pre-ART, post-ART and control groups were compared with Wilcoxon signed-rank tests and Holm-Bonferroni correction. TCRdb provides this immuneACCESS table in a form limited to in-frame rearrangements. Some clones are lacking; in checked studies, under half of them reflect an unresolved V gene, and why the rest are absent is not known. Clone size and V and J calls were adopted from that table, with D and trimming inferred from the DNA. This sample is represented by about 21,000 clones; roughly 84% of them were singletons. The ten most abundant clones make up about 8% of the sample.

To be included, a participant needed at least one PBMC sample from before ART initiation plus at least two post-ART samples. All participants with HIV were treated in the United States of America. Before DNA extraction, cryopreserved samples of roughly 0.85-11 million PBMC were thawed and then washed. At the time of the earliest PBMC sample, participants with HIV were aged between about 20 and 60 years. Each participant contributed PBMC samples from 1-4 timepoints before ART initiation and 2-8 timepoints after ART initiation, with a median of 7 samples. For every participant, serial HIV viral load, CD4+ T-cell count, ART history and demographic data were obtained. Genomic DNA was extracted from unsorted PBMC with a Qiagen kit on a QIAcube, with processing performed in batches of 12 samples. Trimming accounts for 7 bases at V and 6 bases at J, while the number of junction bases matched to no gene is 6. The germline V gene gives CDR1 as MNHEY and CDR2 as SVGAGI. Counted from cysteine to phenylalanine, this CDR3 has 14 amino acids. Here the CDR3 DNA is all that survives: 42 bases in frame from base 1.

The chain is assembled from TRBV6-5 and TRBJ1-6, and 7 junctional nucleotides match TRBD1. Sequenced here: unsorted PBMCs, sampled 0.9 years after starting antiretroviral therapy. This receptor was identified in a man aged 18-30 years with HIV. The sequence in DNA is TGTGCCAGCAAGCCGACAGGGTCTAATTCACCCCTCCACTTT. This sequence encodes CASKPTGSNSPLHF.